The 8 T cell receptor beta chains presented below share a single source sample, sequenced in a study of cytomegalovirus exposure and HLA in healthy donors. Repertoires were generated with immunoSEQ multiplex PCR, while TCRdb's copy carries only in-frame clones and drops some. The sample lists 120,000 or so clones, about 90% seen once, with 1.9% in the top ten. The sample comprised PBMCs. The origin of the receptors is a woman aged 18-29 years in good health and CMV-seronegative.

This CDR3 reads CATSRVQGVYVEQYF. The CDR3 nucleotides are TGTGCCACCAGCAGAGTCCAGGGGGTGTACGTGGAGCAGTACTTC. This rearrangement joins TRBV15 to TRBJ2-7; 7 bases are a match to TRBD1. With V trimmed by 1 base and J by 7 bases, 10 bases remained unmatched. Germline CDR1 is LNHNV and CDR2 is YYDKDF (reference sequence). CDR3 size: 15 residues. Full variable domain (missing parts from reference TRBV15 and TRBJ2-7): DAMVIQNPRYQVTQFGKPVTLSCSQTLNHNVMYWYQQKSSQAPKLLFHYYDKDFNNEADTPDNFQSRRPNTSFCFLDIRSPGLGDTAMYLCATSRVQGVYVEQYFGPGTRLTVT.

This clone was detected only a few times. J is TRBJ1-3 and V is TRBV4-3; the D gene is possibly TRBD1 (6 bases). Trimming left V 1 base short and J 2 bases short, with 6 bases between. The germline V gene has CDR1 LGHNA and CDR2 YSLEER. The CDR3 contains 14 residues. CDR3 coding DNA: TGCGCCAGCAGCCAAGGGGGGCCTGGAAACACCATATATTTT. This encodes CASSQGGPGNTIYF.

V gene TRBV5-6 combines with J gene TRBJ2-1, with 8 bases identical to TRBD2. The CDR3 length is 16 residues. Germline CDR1 and CDR2: SGHDT and YYEEEE. V dropped 7 bases and J dropped 2; count of bases not matched to a gene: 11. The CDR3 reads CASFDAVAGTYNEQFF. CDR3 bases: TGTGCCAGCTTTGACGCGGTAGCGGGGACCTACAATGAGCAGTTCTTC.

This clone was recorded once. The chain has TRBV4-1 and TRBJ2-7, with 9 bases fitting TRBD2. The V gene end was trimmed by 0 bases and the J gene end by 3 bases; junction bases not matched to a gene: 15. CDR1 is MGHRA, CDR2 YSYEKL, per germline. CDR3 size: 19 residues. Here the CDR3 DNA reads TGCGCCAGCAGCCAAGATCCGGCTTCGCGGGGGGGCCGTGGCTACGAGCAGTACTTC. It yields the protein CASSQDPASRGGRGYEQYF.

The rearrangement joins TRBV18 to TRBJ1-4; no definite D call. The V and J ends lost 3 bases and 1 base respectively, with 6 bases between them. The CDR3 has 14 residues. Per germline, CDR1 KGHSH and CDR2 LQKENI. In nucleotides, the CDR3 is TGTGCCAGCTCACCCCGGGGAACTAATGAAAAACTGTTTTTT. Translated, it gives CASSPRGTNEKLFF.

The chain employs TRBV5-1 and TRBJ2-7; 14 positions agree with TRBD2. Germline CDR1 SGHRS, CDR2 YFSETQ. This CDR3 region has 19 residues. V lost 4 bases to trimming and J lost 2 bases; unmatched junction nucleotides: 14. The CDR3 reads CASSGTGTSGSFRTYEQYF. In DNA, the CDR3 is TGCGCCAGCAGCGGAACGGGGACTAGCGGGAGTTTTAGGACCTACGAGCAGTACTTC.

The V call is TRBV6-5, the J call TRBJ2-4, with 8 nucleotides matching TRBD1. From germline, CDR1 is MNHEY and CDR2 SVGAGI. The CDR3 covers 16 residues. J lost 0 bases, V lost 4 bases, and 5 bases had no gene match. The DNA of the CDR3 is TGTGCCAGCAGTTCGACAGGGGTAAAAGCCAAAAACATTCAGTACTTC. Residues: CASSSTGVKAKNIQYF.

The chain uses TRBV11-3 and TRBJ2-7; unclear D gene. Germline V gene lookup returns CDR1 SGHNT and CDR2 YENEEA. This CDR3 has 15 amino acids. The germline V and J ends were trimmed by 0 bases and 2 bases, with 11 bases remaining between them. The DNA for the CDR3 is TGTGCCAGCAGCTTAGATTCCAACCAGGCCTACGAGCAGTACTTC. The encoded protein is CASSLDSNQAYEQYF.